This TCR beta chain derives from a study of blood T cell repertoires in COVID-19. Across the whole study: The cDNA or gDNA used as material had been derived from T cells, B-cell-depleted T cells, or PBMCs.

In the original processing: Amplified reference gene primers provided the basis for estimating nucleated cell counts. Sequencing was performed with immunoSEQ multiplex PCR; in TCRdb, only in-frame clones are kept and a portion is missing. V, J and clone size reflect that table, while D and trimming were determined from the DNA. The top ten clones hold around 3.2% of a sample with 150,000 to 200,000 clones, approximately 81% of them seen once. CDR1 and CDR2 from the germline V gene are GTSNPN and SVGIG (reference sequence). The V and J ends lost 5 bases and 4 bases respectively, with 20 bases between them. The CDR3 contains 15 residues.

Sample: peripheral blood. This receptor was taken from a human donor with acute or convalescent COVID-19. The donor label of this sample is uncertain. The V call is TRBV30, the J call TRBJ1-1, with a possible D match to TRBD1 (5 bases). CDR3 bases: TGTGCCTGGGACGGGGGAGAGGGGTTGAGCACTGAAGCTTTCTTT. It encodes CAWDGGEGLSTEAFF.